This T cell receptor beta chain was profiled in a study of blood T cell repertoires in COVID-19. About the study: The samples span acute and convalescent COVID-19 from the United States, Italy and Spain. Sources were T cells, B-cell-depleted T cells, or PBMCs; the material itself was cDNA or gDNA.

Assay: immunoSEQ multiplex PCR; the TCRdb copy retains only in-frame clones and omits some. The table has approximately 250,000 clones, more than 85% seen once. Germline V gene data show CDR1 as LNHDA and CDR2 as SQIVND (reference sequence). V was trimmed by 4 bases and J by 1 base, leaving 11 bases between them. The CDR3 contains 14 residues. The sample consisted of PBMCs or T cells enriched from blood (not recorded which). This TCR came from a man aged 35 to 55 who had been exposed to COVID-19. The chain links TRBV19 to TRBJ2-7, with TRBD1 as a possible D gene (6 bases). The CDR3 loop is CASSKGGGSYEQYF. The CDR3 DNA sequence: TGTGCCAGTAGTAAAGGGGGTGGGTCCTACGAGCAGTACTTC. Filled out from reference TRBV19 and TRBJ2-7, the complete variable domain reads DGGITQSPKYLFRKEGQNVTLSCEQNLNHDAMYWYRQDPGQGLRLIYYSQIVNDFQKGDIAEGYSVSREKKESFPLTVTSAQKNPTAFYLCASSKGGGSYEQYFGPGTRLTVT.